The TCR beta chain under discussion was sequenced for a study of CD8 T cells in ankylosing spondylitis. CDR1 and CDR2 (germline): DFQATT, SNEGSKA (reference sequence). This CDR3 spans 12 amino acids. Trimming removed 6 bases from V and 5 bases from J, with 11 bases in between. Study-wide results and caveats: The authors reported significant enrichment of disease-linked clones in matched ankylosing spondylitis synovial fluid. In peripheral blood, disease-linked CD8+ clones occurred at relatively low frequencies. Several of the motif variants were reported before in synovial fluid and blood from reactive arthritis. A motif of seven or eight highly homologous TCR beta variants was seen as apparently characteristic of ankylosing spondylitis blood.

Quantitative 5'-RACE with molecular barcodes generated TCR beta libraries. MiXCR, run by TCRdb on the 5' RACE reads, gives a single entry per CDR3 protein. The repertoire has around 490,000 distinct CDR3 sequences, approximately 5.3% of them found once; the top ten carry roughly 3.5%. This clonotype was detected a few times. Its antigen is currently unknown. Sequencing was performed on blood, either unsorted or a sorted T cell fraction (not recorded which). This receptor was obtained from a male donor with ankylosing spondylitis. The chain recombines TRBV20-1 with TRBJ2-1; maybe TRBD1 (5 bases). CDR3 in DNA: TGCAGTGCCAGGGTACAAAACAATGAGCAGTTCTTC. Translating it yields CSARVQNNEQFF.